Listed here is a single T cell receptor beta chain. The target antigen is unknown. With 60 Vbeta and 13 Jbeta primers, the PCR was carried out. TCRdb keeps only in-frame clones here, not all; method: immunoSEQ multiplex PCR. Among some 200,000 clones listed, roughly 83% were seen once. The sample belongs to a study of cytomegalovirus exposure and HLA in healthy donors. The overall study: Of all 400 or so donors who were genotyped, 70% to 85% belonged to the Caucasian-associated ancestry cluster. Study findings and constraints: The availability of immune exposure information extended only to CMV serostatus. It is likely that the observed cluster of highly shared sequence variants was a sequencing artifact.

The source material was PBMCs. This sequence was found in a boy aged 2 to 10 in good health and CMV-seronegative.

The CDR3: CASSPGLAGNHEQYF. Written as DNA, the CDR3 is TGTGCCAGCTCACCAGGACTAGCGGGAAACCACGAGCAGTACTTC. This rearrangement joins TRBV18 to TRBJ2-7; 12 bases map to TRBD2. With V trimmed by 2 bases and J by 5 bases, 4 bases remained unmatched. The germline CDR1 and CDR2 sequences are KGHSH and LQKENI. The CDR3 length is 15 residues.